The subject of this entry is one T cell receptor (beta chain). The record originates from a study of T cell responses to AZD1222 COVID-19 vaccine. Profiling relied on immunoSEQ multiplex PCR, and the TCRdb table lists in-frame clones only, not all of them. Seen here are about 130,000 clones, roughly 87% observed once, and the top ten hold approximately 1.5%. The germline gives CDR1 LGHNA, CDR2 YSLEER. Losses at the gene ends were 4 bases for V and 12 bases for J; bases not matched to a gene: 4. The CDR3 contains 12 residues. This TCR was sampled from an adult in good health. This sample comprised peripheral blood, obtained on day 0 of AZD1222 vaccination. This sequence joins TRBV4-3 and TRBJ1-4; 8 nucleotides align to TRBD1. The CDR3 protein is CASSRQQGELFF. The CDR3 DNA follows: TGCGCCAGCAGCCGGCAACAGGGGGAACTGTTTTTT.